This entry lists 10 T cell receptor beta chains sequenced from one sample in a study of cytomegalovirus exposure and HLA in healthy donors (dated by TCRdb to about 2017). Library preparation employed the immunoSEQ multiplex PCR assay. For the multiplex PCR, a mixture combining 60 forward primers for TCR Vbeta segments and 13 reverse primers for TCR Jbeta segments was used. Not all clones reach the TCRdb copy of this immuneACCESS table, which keeps in-frame sequences only. Checked studies attribute under half of the gap to unresolved V genes and leave the rest unexplained. Here the sample has about 140,000 clones; roughly four fifths occur a single time. Together, the top ten hold 1.9% of the sample. The sample consisted of PBMCs. The receptors come from a woman in her forties in good health and CMV-seronegative.

This sequence joins TRBV4-3 and TRBJ1-6, with D uncertain. The CDR3 covers 14 residues. Germline CDR1 is LGHNA and CDR2 is YSLEER. The V gene lost 4 bases and the J gene lost 8 bases, with 12 bases spanning the gap. Here the CDR3 DNA reads TGCGCCAGCAGCCTGATTTTCGGGGATTCACCCCTCCACTTT. This sequence encodes CASSLIFGDSPLHF.

A few counts support this clone. This rearrangement joins TRBV7-9 to TRBJ1-4; D ambiguous. This CDR3 is 14 amino acids long. Looked up from germline, CDR1 is SEHNR and CDR2 is FQNEAQ (reference sequence). V was trimmed by 0 bases and J by 7 bases, leaving 9 bases between them. The CDR3 protein is CASSLAREGEKLFF. The CDR3 coding sequence is TGTGCCAGCAGCTTAGCGCGGGAGGGTGAAAAACTGTTTTTT. Combining the CDR3 with reference TRBV7-9 and TRBJ1-4 gives the whole variable domain DTGVSQNPRHKITKRGQNVTFRCDPISEHNRLYWYRQTLGQGPEFLTYFQNEAQLEKSRLLSDRFSAERPKGSFSTLEIQRTEQGDSAMYLCASSLAREGEKLFFGSGTQLSVL.

The CDR3 DNA sequence: TGTGCCAGCAGTTCCCGGCGGGGGGTTAACACCGGGGAGCTGTTTTTT. Protein sequence: CASSSRRGVNTGELFF. The chain employs TRBV11-2 and TRBJ2-2; 8 bases fit TRBD2. With V trimmed by 6 bases and J by 2 bases, 8 bases remained unmatched. The CDR3 extends over 16 amino acids. Looked up from germline, CDR1 is SGHAT and CDR2 is FQNNGV.

The chain employs TRBV18 and TRBJ2-1, with 9 bases aligning to TRBD2. Trimming cost V 1 base and J 8 bases; bases outside gene matches: 9. Per germline, CDR1 KGHSH and CDR2 LQKENI. The CDR3 contains 16 residues. CDR3 bases: TGTGCCAGCTCACCACACATTAGCGGGAGAGGGGATGAGCAGTTCTTC. Translated: CASSPHISGRGDEQFF.

The chain employs TRBV7-8 and TRBJ2-5, with a tentative D call TRBD2 (7 bases). Germline V lookup: CDR1 SGHVS, CDR2 FQNEAQ. The CDR3 has 15 amino acids. V was cut by 5 bases and J by 5 bases, with 18 bases left in between. CDR3 bases: TGTGCCAGCAGCGGGGGGGACACCTCCTGGGAGACCCAGTACTTC. It is translated as CASSGGDTSWETQYF.

The chain carries TRBV7-3 and TRBJ2-2; weak D call: TRBD2 (6 bases). Trimming left V 0 bases short and J 7 bases short, with 21 bases between. In germline, CDR1 is SGHTA, CDR2 FQGTGA. This CDR3 is built from 18 residues. The CDR3 DNA reads as TGTGCCAGCAGCTTAACGTTCCCGGGAGCCGCTGGCGGCGGGGAGCTGTTTTTT. Its protein is CASSLTFPGAAGGGELFF.

The V gene is TRBV5-4, the J gene TRBJ2-7, with 7 positions matching TRBD1. V lost 4 bases, J lost 5 bases, and 6 bases stayed unmatched. The germline gives CDR1 SGHNT, CDR2 YYREEE (reference sequence). CDR3 size: 13 residues. As DNA, the CDR3 is TGTGCCAGCAGCATTGACAGGGCGGACGAGCAGTACTTC. Protein sequence: CASSIDRADEQYF.

The chain recombines TRBV28 with TRBJ1-2; D unclear. This CDR3 contains 15 residues. Trimming left V 2 bases short and J 5 bases short, with 15 bases between. Per germline, CDR1 MDHEN and CDR2 SYDVKM. The CDR3 DNA reads as TGTGCCAGCAGTTTAAGGGCGGACTCCCTGTATGGCTACACCTTC. It specifies CASSLRADSLYGYTF.

The sample holds one count of this clone. The genes are TRBV5-1 and TRBJ1-1, with 7 bases fitting TRBD1. The CDR3 totals 14 residues. Trimming at V came to 4 bases and at J to 3 bases, leaving 6 bases not matched to a gene. Germline values: CDR1 SGHRS, CDR2 YFSETQ. The CDR3 coding sequence is TGCGCCAGCAGCCCCGGACAGGCGGACACTGAAGCTTTCTTT. Translating it yields CASSPGQADTEAFF.

J is TRBJ2-7 and V is TRBV29-1, with TRBD2 matching 8 bases. CDR1 and CDR2 from the germline V gene are SQVTM and ANQGSEA. This CDR3 is built from 11 residues. The trim removed 6 bases at V and 7 bases at J, leaving 5 bases unmatched. CDR3 nucleotide sequence: TGCAGCGTCCCGGGACTAGAAGAGCAGTACTTC. Its translation: CSVPGLEEQYF.